This T cell receptor beta chain was captured by sequencing in a study of T cell responses to AZD1222 COVID-19 vaccine. This clone was observed a single time. Antigen: not known. Study-level points and caveats: Two AZD1222 doses significantly raised spike-specific TCR breadth and depth over controls. Just six AZD1222 recipients tested seropositive at baseline. The donor cohort was predominantly white British with a female majority, and clonal diversity may have been underestimated.

Using immunoSEQ multiplex PCR, the repertoire was profiled, and TCRdb retains in-frame clones only, with some absent. The table has around 130,000 clones, approximately 91% seen once. CDR3 length: 14 amino acids. Trimming removed 4 bases at V and 4 bases at J, with 13 bases between. The germline V gene encodes CDR1 LNHNV and CDR2 YYDKDF (reference sequence). V and J are TRBV15 and TRBJ1-2; D unclear. This TCR was sampled from an adult who received the AZD1222 COVID-19 vaccine. The source was peripheral blood, collected 28 days after the second AZD1222 dose. In DNA, the CDR3 is TGTGCCACCAGCAAGGCGCCCTGGGGCTATGGCTACACCTTC. Translation gives CATSKAPWGYGYTF.